The 18 T cell receptor beta chains presented below share a single source sample, sequenced in a study of T cells in localized non-small cell lung cancer. Sequencing used immunoSEQ multiplex PCR; TCRdb keeps in-frame clones, though not all of them. The data show roughly 30,000 clones, roughly 90% seen once. The sample consisted of peripheral blood, taken before any cancer treatment. The receptors were gathered from a female donor older than 55 with stage I lung adenocarcinoma.

The chain combines TRBV7-9 with TRBJ2-7, with no clear D. The CDR3 spans 12 residues. V dropped 0 bases and J dropped 13 bases, with 13 bases sitting between them. Germline V gene sequence: CDR1 SEHNR, CDR2 FQNEAQ (reference sequence). Written as DNA, the CDR3 is TGTGCCAGCAGCTTAGCTGGGTTCCCCATTTACTTC. It yields the protein CASSLAGFPIYF. Using reference TRBV7-9 and TRBJ2-7 for the parts outside the CDR3, the full variable domain is DTGVSQNPRHKITKRGQNVTFRCDPISEHNRLYWYRQTLGQGPEFLTYFQNEAQLEKSRLLSDRFSAERPKGSFSTLEIQRTEQGDSAMYLCASSLAGFPIYFGPGTRLTVT.

This rearrangement joins TRBV5-1 to TRBJ2-1, with D hard to call. The CDR3 runs to 15 residues. The germline CDR1 and CDR2 sequences are SGHRS and YFSETQ. V gave up 0 bases and J gave up 2 bases, with 9 bases separating them. CDR3 residues: CASSLAGLTYNEQFF. The DNA for the CDR3 is TGCGCCAGCAGCTTGGCAGGCCTAACCTACAATGAGCAGTTCTTC. The full variable domain, in which reference TRBV5-1 and TRBJ2-1 provide the parts outside the CDR3, is KAGVTQTPRYLIKTRGQQVTLSCSPISGHRSVSWYQQTPGQGLQFLFEYFSETQRNKGNFPGRFSGRQFSNSRSEMNVSTLELGDSALYLCASSLAGLTYNEQFFGPGTRLTVL.

This clone was seen a handful of times. The chain employs TRBV28 and TRBJ2-7; weak D call: TRBD2 (5 bases). The V and J ends lost 4 bases and 2 bases respectively, with 12 bases between them. This CDR3 is 14 amino acids long. The germline V gene encodes CDR1 MDHEN and CDR2 SYDVKM. CDR3 protein: CASSSGLTAYEQYF. In DNA, the CDR3 is TGTGCCAGCAGTTCAGGACTGACGGCCTACGAGCAGTACTTC.

The gene calls are TRBV29-1 and TRBJ1-1, with D perhaps matching TRBD1 (6 bases). V was shortened by 4 bases and J by 1 base, with 10 bases between the two germline ends. The germline V gene has CDR1 SQVTM and CDR2 ANQGSEA. The CDR3 has 13 residues. The CDR3 is CSVGWGPNTEAFF. The CDR3 bases are TGCAGCGTTGGATGGGGGCCGAACACTGAAGCTTTCTTT.

The J gene is TRBJ2-2, the V gene TRBV28; no definite D call. This CDR3 comprises 13 residues. Looked up from germline, CDR1 is MDHEN and CDR2 is SYDVKM. The ends were cut back, 7 bases at V and 2 bases at J, with 8 bases in the middle. Written as DNA, the CDR3 is TGTGCCAGCACTGACAAAAACACCGGGGAGCTGTTTTTT. Its protein product is CASTDKNTGELFF.

This rearrangement joins TRBV14 to TRBJ2-1; 9 positions agree with TRBD1. Germline V CDR1 and CDR2: SGHDN, FVKESK. The CDR3 has 16 amino acids. V gave up 0 bases and J gave up 4 bases; unmatched junction bases: 4. The CDR3 reads CASSQEGTGRYNEQFF. The CDR3 DNA is TGTGCCAGCAGCCAAGAGGGGACAGGGAGGTACAATGAGCAGTTCTTC.

V is TRBV11-2 and J is TRBJ2-7, with unresolved D. The V gene's germline CDR1 is SGHAT and CDR2 FQNNGV. This CDR3 comprises 14 residues. Deletions cut 0 bases from V and 5 bases from J, with 11 bases between. The CDR3: CASSLDWSWDEQYF. Written as DNA, the CDR3 is TGTGCCAGCAGCTTAGATTGGTCGTGGGACGAGCAGTACTTC.

The table lists this clone with a count of one. The chain links TRBV5-1 to TRBJ2-2; 9 bases line up with TRBD2. The CDR3 consists of 15 residues. V lost 4 bases, J lost 8 bases, and 9 bases stayed unmatched. Germline CDR1 is SGHRS and CDR2 is YFSETQ. This CDR3 reads CASSPPLAGNGELFF. DNA for the CDR3: TGCGCCAGCAGCCCCCCCCTAGCGGGGAATGGGGAGCTGTTTTTT.

This clone was observed a single time. The V call is TRBV21-1, the J call TRBJ1-2. TRBV21-1 constitutes a pseudogene. The CDR3 spans 17 residues. CDR3 sequence reads: CASSKPLQRRLYYGYTF. The CDR3 region has the DNA TGTGCCAGCAGCAAACCCCTACAGCGGCGCCTCTACTATGGCTACACCTTC.

The chain uses TRBV7-9 and TRBJ2-3; 8 positions agree with TRBD2. The CDR3 sequence is 14 residues long. Looked up from germline, CDR1 is SEHNR and CDR2 is FQNEAQ (reference sequence). The junction had 3 bases not matched to a gene; V was cut back by 4 bases and J by 3 bases. The CDR3 protein is CASSSGLATDTQYF. The CDR3 bases are TGTGCCAGCAGCTCCGGACTAGCAACAGATACGCAGTATTTT. Full variable domain (outside the CDR3, taken from reference TRBV7-9 and TRBJ2-3): DTGVSQNPRHKITKRGQNVTFRCDPISEHNRLYWYRQTLGQGPEFLTYFQNEAQLEKSRLLSDRFSAERPKGSFSTLEIQRTEQGDSAMYLCASSSGLATDTQYFGPGTRLTVL.

The table lists this clone with a few counts. The V gene is TRBV6-1, the J gene TRBJ1-2; no definite D call. Germline V lookup: CDR1 MNHNS, CDR2 SASEGT. V lost 1 base and J lost 1, with 7 bases in between. The CDR3 loop spans 14 amino acids. The CDR3 sequence: CASSEVGSNYGYTF. The DNA of the CDR3 is TGTGCCAGCAGTGAAGTCGGCAGTAACTATGGCTACACCTTC.

The V call is TRBV6-6, the J call TRBJ2-5; 7 bases agree with TRBD1. This CDR3 is 13 amino acids long. Germline V gene data show CDR1 as MNHNY and CDR2 as SVGAGI (reference sequence). V shed 5 bases, J shed 4 bases, and the junction held 4 bases outside the gene matches. The CDR3 region is CASSDRVLETQYF. For the CDR3, the DNA is TGTGCCAGCAGTGACAGGGTGTTAGAGACCCAGTACTTC.

This chain joins TRBV5-6 and TRBJ2-7; TRBD2 matches at 7 bases. Germline CDR1 is SGHDT and CDR2 is YYEEEE. This CDR3 contains 16 residues. With V trimmed by 3 bases and J by 3 bases, 12 bases remained unmatched. The CDR3 protein is CASSSGVGTTYYEQYF. The CDR3 nucleotides read TGTGCCAGCAGCTCGGGGGTGGGGACTACCTACTACGAGCAGTACTTC.

This chain joins TRBV30 and TRBJ2-7; D is perhaps TRBD1 (6 bases). V lost 0 bases to trimming and J lost 2 bases, with 20 bases between them. The CDR3 consists of 17 residues. Germline values: CDR1 GTSNPN, CDR2 SVGIG (reference sequence). The CDR3 spells CAWSVQGLGQGPYEQYF. The CDR3 region has the DNA TGTGCCTGGAGTGTACAAGGGTTGGGCCAGGGGCCCTACGAGCAGTACTTC.

The chain recombines TRBV6-6 with TRBJ2-7, with 10 bases matching TRBD1. V was pared by 6 bases and J by 3 bases, with 5 bases of the junction left unmatched. CDR1 is MNHNY, CDR2 SVGAGI, per germline (reference sequence). This CDR3 contains 14 residues. CDR3 loop: CASSQTGGNYEQYF. The CDR3 DNA follows: TGTGCCAGCAGCCAGACAGGGGGCAACTACGAGCAGTACTTC.

This chain uses TRBV5-5 with TRBJ2-7; a weak D match, TRBD1 (5 bases). The ends were cut back, 0 bases at V and 2 bases at J, with 6 bases in the middle. CDR3 size: 13 residues. Germline CDR1 and CDR2: SGHKS and YYEKEE (reference sequence). CDR3 bases: TGTGCCAGCAGCTTGGCAGGGACCTACGAGCAGTACTTC. Translated: CASSLAGTYEQYF.

The chain joins TRBV28 to TRBJ1-5; 10 bases line up with TRBD1. This CDR3 spans 14 amino acids. From germline, CDR1 is MDHEN and CDR2 SYDVKM. V dropped 6 bases and J dropped 6; count of bases not matched to a gene: 5. CDR3 residues: CASSGTGDTQPQHF. CDR3 nucleotide sequence: TGTGCCAGCAGCGGGACAGGGGATACTCAGCCCCAGCATTTT.

The J gene is TRBJ2-7, the V gene TRBV5-4, with 9 bases fitting TRBD1. The CDR3 covers 16 residues. Losses at the gene ends were 3 bases for V and 0 bases for J; bases not matched to a gene: 7. CDR1 and CDR2 (germline): SGHNT, YYREEE (reference sequence). The DNA for the CDR3 is TGTGCCAGCAGCTCGGTCCGGGACAGGGCCTCCTACGAGCAGTACTTC. Encoded protein: CASSSVRDRASYEQYF.